This TCR beta chain came from a study of T-cell reconstitution after alpha-beta-depleted transplantation in children. Trimming pared 1 base from V and 8 bases from J, leaving 8 bases between. Germline V gene sequence: CDR1 SQVTM, CDR2 ANQGSEA. The CDR3 is made up of 11 amino acids. Overall study findings and caveats: It was newly produced T cells that mostly accounted for T-cell counts and diversity one year after transplant.

About this clonotype itself: The antigen is unknown.

Unique molecular identifiers were incorporated into the prepared TCRbeta library. TCRdb processed the PCR reads anew with MiXCR; each CDR3 protein has one entry. Found here are about 420,000 distinct CDR3 sequences, roughly 17% of them singletons; the top ten hold under 30%. The gene calls are TRBV29-1 and TRBJ1-2; D is undetermined. The specimen comprised PBMCs, mostly from graft donor cells, sampled 360 days after TCRalphabeta/CD19-depleted stem cell transplant. This receptor was identified in a boy under two years old who had a stem cell transplant for Wiskott-Aldrich syndrome, so the T cells may come from the graft donor. The CDR3 DNA follows: TGCAGCGTTGAAGGGCGTTCCGGCTACACCTTC. Protein sequence: CSVEGRSGYTF.